Below are 31 T cell receptor beta chains sequenced from a single sample in a study of blood T cell repertoires in COVID-19. Assay used: immunoSEQ multiplex PCR; TCRdb lists only in-frame clones, some missing. The table records around 58,000 clones, approximately 91% of them present only once. The sequenced material came from peripheral blood. The receptors come from a woman aged 55-70 years with active or convalescent COVID-19.

V gene TRBV14 combines with J gene TRBJ1-2, with TRBD1 matching 7 bases. The trim removed 4 bases at V and 4 bases at J, leaving 3 bases unmatched. Germline V CDR1 and CDR2: SGHDN, FVKESK. This CDR3 is built from 13 residues. The CDR3 region is CASSPDRAYGYTF. The CDR3 nucleotides read TGTGCCAGCAGCCCCGACAGGGCCTATGGCTACACCTTC.

The chain carries TRBV28 and TRBJ1-1; D gene unclear. This CDR3 region has 14 residues. V lost 3 bases, J lost 3 bases, and 11 bases lay in between. The germline gives CDR1 MDHEN, CDR2 SYDVKM. Written as DNA, the CDR3 is TGTGCCAGCAGTTTCAATCCTGAGGACACTGAAGCTTTCTTT. Residues: CASSFNPEDTEAFF.

The chain uses TRBV7-2 and TRBJ1-1, with 7 bases aligning to TRBD1. After removal of 7 bases from V and 4 bases from J, the junction contained 9 bases not matched to a gene. The CDR3 covers 14 residues. Germline CDR1 reads SGHTA; CDR2 reads FQGNSA. The CDR3 DNA reads as TGTGCCAGCACCCTACAGGGGATGATCACTGAAGCTTTCTTT. It encodes CASTLQGMITEAFF.

The chain recombines TRBV3-1 (or the pseudogene TRBV3-2) with TRBJ1-1; D is perhaps TRBD1 (5 bases). Germline CDR1 is LGHDT and CDR2 is YNNKEL (reference sequence). V lost 3 bases and J lost 4, with 12 bases in between. This CDR3 contains 14 residues. The chain's CDR3 is CASSHPLGGTEAFF. The CDR3 DNA reads as TGTGCCAGCAGCCACCCCCTGGGGGGCACTGAAGCTTTCTTT.

The CDR3 DNA reads as TGCAGTGCTAGTGTTTGGGATAGCGTAAGGACCGGGGAGCTGTTTTTT. This encodes CSASVWDSVRTGELFF. V and J are TRBV20-1 and TRBJ2-2; tentatively, D is TRBD2 (5 bases). With 3 bases removed from V and 5 bases from J, the gap between germline ends came to 19 bases. This CDR3 is built from 16 residues. The V gene's germline CDR1 is DFQATT and CDR2 SNEGSKA (reference sequence).

V is TRBV28 and J is TRBJ1-2; 8 bases are shared with TRBD1. J lost 2 bases, V lost 2 bases, and 4 bases had no gene match. Germline V lookup: CDR1 MDHEN, CDR2 SYDVKM. This CDR3 comprises 15 residues. CDR3: CASSLPGQGNYGYTF. Written as DNA, the CDR3 is TGTGCCAGCAGTTTACCCGGACAGGGCAACTATGGCTACACCTTC.

This clone was recorded once. The chain links TRBV7-3 to TRBJ2-2, with a weak D call TRBD2 (5 bases). The germline V gene has CDR1 SGHTA and CDR2 FQGTGA. The CDR3 contains 14 residues. Trimming stripped 4 bases from V and 4 bases from J, with 10 bases between. CDR3 sequence (DNA): TGTGCCAGCAGCTCGGGATTCGTCACCGGGGAGCTGTTTTTT. This codes for CASSSGFVTGELFF.

The chain has TRBV19 and TRBJ2-4; 7 nucleotides line up with TRBD1. After removal of 3 bases from V and 6 bases from J, the junction contained 5 bases not matched to a gene. This CDR3 is built from 14 residues. The germline V gene has CDR1 LNHDA and CDR2 SQIVND (reference sequence). CDR3 in amino acids: CASSIGDRANIQYF. The CDR3 DNA reads TGTGCCAGTAGTATCGGGGACAGAGCAAACATTCAGTACTTC.

This chain links TRBV15 with TRBJ2-1, with 10 nucleotides matching TRBD2. Looked up from germline, CDR1 is LNHNV and CDR2 is YYDKDF (reference sequence). The CDR3 runs to 18 residues. The J segment lost 4 bases and the V segment lost 1 base, leaving 10 bases of the junction unmatched. In DNA form, the CDR3 reads TGTGCCACCAGCAGAGGATTTGGGTTAGCGGGGGGTTACAATGAGCAGTTCTTC. Its protein is CATSRGFGLAGGYNEQFF.

The chain combines TRBV28 with TRBJ1-1; D not certain. V dropped 7 bases and J dropped 4 bases, with 16 bases sitting between them. The CDR3 is 14 amino acids. The germline V gene encodes CDR1 MDHEN and CDR2 SYDVKM. In DNA, the CDR3 is TGTGCCAGCAACCTGGCGGGGTTGCCCACTGAAGCTTTCTTT. It codes for CASNLAGLPTEAFF. Together with reference TRBV28 and TRBJ1-1, the CDR3 gives the full variable domain: DVKVTQSSRYLVKRTGEKVFLECVQDMDHENMFWYRQDPGLGLRLIYFSYDVKMKEKGDIPEGYSVSREKKERFSLILESASTNQTSMYLCASNLAGLPTEAFFGQGTRLTVV.

This clone appeared a few times. V gene TRBV7-8 combines with J gene TRBJ1-2, with 7 bases matching TRBD1. Germline V gene lookup returns CDR1 SGHVS and CDR2 FQNEAQ. CDR3 length: 13 residues. Losses at the gene ends were 3 bases for V and 6 bases for J; bases not matched to a gene: 4. CDR3 nucleotide sequence: TGTGCCAGCAGCTTCGACAGGGTGAATGGCTACACCTTC. This sequence encodes CASSFDRVNGYTF.

The CDR3 sequence is CASYPPSGDGYTF. In nucleotides, the CDR3 is TGTGCCAGCTATCCGCCCTCAGGGGATGGCTACACCTTC. The chain combines TRBV28 with TRBJ1-2, with D maybe TRBD1 (6 bases). The germline CDR1 and CDR2 sequences are MDHEN and SYDVKM. Trimming took 8 bases from V and 6 from J, leaving 16 bases between them. The length of the CDR3 is 13 residues.

J is TRBJ2-1 and V is TRBV10-3; D remains ambiguous. Germline V lookup: CDR1 ENHRY, CDR2 SYGVKD. Trimming left V 2 bases short and J 8 bases short, with 19 bases between. CDR3 length: 16 residues. CDR3 DNA: TGTGCCATCAGTGAGGGGTACCTAATAAGAGAGGATGAGCAGTTCTTC. Translation: CAISEGYLIREDEQFF.

V is TRBV2 and J is TRBJ1-1; perhaps TRBD1 as D (6 bases). Trimming took off 4 bases at V and 3 bases at J, with 9 bases between the two ends. This CDR3 has 13 amino acids. Germline lookup yields CDR1 SNHLY and CDR2 FYNNEI. DNA of the CDR3: TGTGCCAGCAGTGTCCAGGGGTACACTGAAGCTTTCTTT. Its protein product is CASSVQGYTEAFF.

The chain joins TRBV3-1 (or the pseudogene TRBV3-2) to TRBJ2-2; weak D call: TRBD1 (6 bases). In germline, CDR1 is LGHDT, CDR2 YNNKEL (reference sequence). Trimming removed 2 bases from V and 4 bases from J, with 11 bases in between. The length of the CDR3 is 15 residues. CDR3 nucleotides: TGTGCCAGCAGCCAAAGGGGGTTTGGCACCGGGGAGCTGTTTTTT. Its protein is CASSQRGFGTGELFF.

CDR3 DNA: TGCGCCAGCAGCTTAGGACAGGCAAGGTTGGGAACTGAAGCTTTCTTT. It encodes CASSLGQARLGTEAFF. The chain recombines TRBV5-1 with TRBJ1-1; 7 nucleotides match TRBD1. The CDR3 totals 16 residues. Trimming at V came to 2 bases and at J to 5 bases, leaving 12 bases not matched to a gene. Germline CDR1 SGHRS, CDR2 YFSETQ.

The rearrangement uses TRBV9 and TRBJ1-4; 7 nucleotides agree with TRBD1. The J segment lost 3 bases and the V segment lost 0 bases, leaving 5 bases of the junction unmatched. Germline values: CDR1 SGDLS, CDR2 YYNGEE. This CDR3 comprises 16 residues. For the CDR3, the DNA is TGTGCCAGCAGCGTAGGGGGCGGGACAGCTAATGAAAAACTGTTTTTT. This codes for CASSVGGGTANEKLFF.

This chain connects TRBV6-6 to TRBJ1-5, with 8 positions matching TRBD1. Looked up from germline, CDR1 is MNHNY and CDR2 is SVGAGI (reference sequence). The ends lost 4 bases at V and 7 bases at J; junction bases unmatched: 9. The CDR3 has 15 amino acids. The CDR3 sequence is CASSSPTGAGQPQHF. CDR3 DNA: TGTGCCAGCAGTTCCCCGACAGGGGCAGGGCAGCCCCAGCATTTT.

The V call is TRBV4-1, the J call TRBJ2-1; 9 bases map to TRBD1. The CDR3 is 16 amino acids. With 4 bases clipped from V and 4 bases from J, the junction kept 8 bases outside the gene matches. Germline V lookup: CDR1 MGHRA, CDR2 YSYEKL. CDR3: CASSPGQGASYNEQFF. CDR3 sequence (DNA): TGCGCCAGCAGCCCGGGACAGGGAGCGTCATACAATGAGCAGTTCTTC.

The chain recombines TRBV7-3 with TRBJ2-7, with TRBD1 matching 8 bases. CDR1 is SGHTA and CDR2 is FQGTGA in the germline V gene. The CDR3 totals 14 residues. V was clipped by 5 bases and J by 0 bases; unmatched bases: 3. In DNA form, the CDR3 reads TGTGCCAGCAGCCGCGGGACAGGCTCCTACGAGCAGTACTTC. Protein sequence: CASSRGTGSYEQYF.

This chain links TRBV3-1 (or the pseudogene TRBV3-2) with TRBJ2-1; D may be TRBD2 (5 bases). The V gene lost 4 bases and the J gene lost 6 bases, with 7 bases spanning the gap. This CDR3 is 12 amino acids long. Per germline, CDR1 LGHDT and CDR2 YNNKEL (reference sequence). The CDR3: CASSPSTNEQFF. The CDR3 DNA sequence: TGTGCCAGCAGCCCTAGCACCAATGAGCAGTTCTTC.

The chain links TRBV27 to TRBJ1-2, with 8 bases matching TRBD1. The CDR3 runs 14 residues. CDR1 is MNHEY and CDR2 is SMNVEV in the germline V gene (reference sequence). V shed 0 bases and J 8 bases; nucleotides not matched to a gene: 5. CDR3 loop: CASSLSRGLEGYTF. The CDR3 nucleotides read TGTGCCAGCAGTTTATCCAGGGGGCTCGAAGGCTACACCTTC.

V gene TRBV12-5 combines with J gene TRBJ2-1; a possible D gene is TRBD2 (7 bases). From germline, CDR1 is LGHNT and CDR2 FRNRAP. The V end was cut by 3 bases, the J end by 10 bases, with 22 bases between. The CDR3 covers 16 residues. The DNA for the CDR3 is TGTGCTAGTGGTTTTAATCGGGACGACGGGGGGCGAGAGCAGTTCTTC. Its protein product is CASGFNRDDGGREQFF. Full variable domain (rest looked up from reference TRBV12-5 and TRBJ2-1): DARVTQTPRHKVTEMGQEVTMRCQPILGHNTVFWYRQTMMQGLELLAYFRNRAPLDDSGMPKDRFSAEMPDATLATLKIQPSEPRDSAVYFCASGFNRDDGGREQFFGPGTRLTVL.

In its sample, this clone was seen once. The chain uses TRBV2 and TRBJ2-7; 11 bases fit TRBD1. The junction had 6 bases not matched to a gene; V was cut back by 5 bases and J by 3 bases. Germline V CDR1 and CDR2: SNHLY, FYNNEI. The CDR3 is 15 residues long. The CDR3 sequence is CASSSDRGRIYEQYF. The CDR3 DNA reads as TGTGCCAGCAGTTCGGACAGGGGGCGAATCTACGAGCAGTACTTC.

This clone has just one count. The V gene is TRBV9, the J gene TRBJ2-5; TRBD2 is a possible D gene (5 bases). Germline V gene lookup returns CDR1 SGDLS and CDR2 YYNGEE. The CDR3 has 14 residues. V gave up 0 bases and J gave up 3 bases, with 9 bases separating them. This CDR3 is CASSVEDWEETQYF. The CDR3 coding sequence is TGTGCCAGCAGCGTAGAGGACTGGGAAGAGACCCAGTACTTC. The full variable domain, its missing parts supplied by reference TRBV9 and TRBJ2-5, is DSGVTQTPKHLITATGQRVTLRCSPRSGDLSVYWYQQSLDQGLQFLIQYYNGEERAKGNILERFSAQQFPDLHSELNLSSLELGDSALYFCASSVEDWEETQYFGPGTRLLVL.

This rearrangement joins TRBV6-6 to TRBJ2-5; 14 positions agree with TRBD2. The CDR3 length is 17 residues. Germline CDR1 and CDR2: MNHNY and SVGAGI (reference sequence). V shed 5 bases, J shed 4 bases, and the junction held 9 bases outside the gene matches. This chain's CDR3 is CASSRPGTSGSRETQYF. CDR3 sequence (DNA): TGTGCCAGCAGTCGCCCAGGGACTAGCGGGAGTCGAGAGACCCAGTACTTC.

This chain connects TRBV7-2 to TRBJ1-3; a possible D gene is TRBD1 (5 bases). CDR3 size: 14 residues. From germline, CDR1 is SGHTA and CDR2 FQGNSA. V lost 5 bases and J 1 base, leaving 9 bases between the germline ends. The CDR3 reads CASSAGLSGNTIYF. The CDR3 DNA sequence: TGTGCCAGCAGCGCAGGGTTGTCTGGAAACACCATATATTTT. The complete variable domain, with remaining parts taken from reference TRBV7-2 and TRBJ1-3, reads GAGVSQSPSNKVTEKGKDVELRCDPISGHTALYWYRQSLGQGLEFLIYFQGNSAPDKSGLPSDRFSAERTGGSVSTLTIQRTQQEDSAVYLCASSAGLSGNTIYFGEGSWLTVV.

The chain combines TRBV5-1 with TRBJ1-4, with 7 bases lining up with TRBD1. In germline, CDR1 is SGHRS, CDR2 YFSETQ. This CDR3 region has 13 residues. V was pared by 4 bases and J by 5 bases, with 2 bases of the junction left unmatched. The CDR3 DNA is TGCGCCAGCAGCCCGGACAGGAATGAAAAACTGTTTTTT. It codes for CASSPDRNEKLFF.

The J gene is TRBJ1-1, the V gene TRBV5-6; 9 nucleotides match TRBD1. Losses at the gene ends were 3 bases for V and 10 bases for J; bases not matched to a gene: 10. CDR3 size: 14 residues. Germline assignment: CDR1 SGHDT and CDR2 YYEEEE. DNA for the CDR3: TGTGCCAGCAGCTCCAAAACGACAGGGGGAGGAGCTTTCTTT. Its protein is CASSSKTTGGGAFF.

The chain has TRBV24-1 and TRBJ1-2, with unresolved D. Germline CDR1 KGHDR, CDR2 SFDVKD. The V and J ends lost 3 bases and 5 bases respectively, with 9 bases between them. The CDR3 is made up of 13 amino acids. The CDR3 reads CATSDPQDYGYTF. The DNA of the CDR3 is TGTGCCACCAGTGATCCCCAGGATTATGGCTACACCTTC.

This rearrangement joins TRBV7-2 to TRBJ1-1; weak D call: TRBD1 (5 bases). V was cut by 5 bases and J by 3 bases, with 13 bases left in between. This CDR3 region has 14 residues. Germline CDR1 is SGHTA and CDR2 is FQGNSA. The CDR3, as DNA: TGTGCCAGCAGCCCCGACAGTGTAGACACTGAAGCTTTCTTT. Its protein product is CASSPDSVDTEAFF.